This entry describes one TCR beta chain. Its antigen remains unidentified. The data derive from a study of shared clonotypes between healthy human individuals. Study-wide results and limits: Only blood was sampled, and tissue TCR repertoires likely differ from blood ones.

Profiled with immunoSEQ multiplex PCR; TCRdb holds only in-frame clones, not every one. The repertoire has hundreds of thousands of clones, 60% to 80% of them found once; the top ten carry approximately 12%. Material for sequencing was PBMCs. The sequence came from a woman aged 40 to 50 in good health. Some clones in this sample may be carry-over from other donors' samples.

The CDR3 coding sequence is TGTGCCAGCAGCCTGCCCCAGGGGTACGAGCAGTACTTC. This codes for CASSLPQGYEQYF. V and J are TRBV5-4 and TRBJ2-7, with a possible D match to TRBD1 (6 bases). V was trimmed by 4 bases and J by 4 bases, leaving 12 bases between them. The CDR3 length is 13 residues. The germline gives CDR1 SGHNT, CDR2 YYREEE (reference sequence).